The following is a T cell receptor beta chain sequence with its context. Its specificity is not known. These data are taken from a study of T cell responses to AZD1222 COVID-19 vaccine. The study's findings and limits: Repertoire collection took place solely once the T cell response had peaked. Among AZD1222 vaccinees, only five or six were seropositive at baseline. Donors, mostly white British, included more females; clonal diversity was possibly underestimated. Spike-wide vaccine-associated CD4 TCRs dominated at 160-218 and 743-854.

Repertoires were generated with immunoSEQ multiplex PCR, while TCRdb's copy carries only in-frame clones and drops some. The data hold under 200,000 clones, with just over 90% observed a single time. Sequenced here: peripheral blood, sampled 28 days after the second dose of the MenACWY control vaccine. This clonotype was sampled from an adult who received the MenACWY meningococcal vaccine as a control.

For the CDR3, the DNA is TGTGCCAGCAACCGACAGGGGGATAATTCACCCCTCCACTTT. Its translation is CASNRQGDNSPLHF. The chain joins TRBV7-9 to TRBJ1-6, with 9 bases that match TRBD1. The CDR3 extends over 14 amino acids. The J segment lost 5 bases and the V segment lost 7 bases, leaving 3 bases of the junction unmatched. Germline V gene data show CDR1 as SEHNR and CDR2 as FQNEAQ (reference sequence).